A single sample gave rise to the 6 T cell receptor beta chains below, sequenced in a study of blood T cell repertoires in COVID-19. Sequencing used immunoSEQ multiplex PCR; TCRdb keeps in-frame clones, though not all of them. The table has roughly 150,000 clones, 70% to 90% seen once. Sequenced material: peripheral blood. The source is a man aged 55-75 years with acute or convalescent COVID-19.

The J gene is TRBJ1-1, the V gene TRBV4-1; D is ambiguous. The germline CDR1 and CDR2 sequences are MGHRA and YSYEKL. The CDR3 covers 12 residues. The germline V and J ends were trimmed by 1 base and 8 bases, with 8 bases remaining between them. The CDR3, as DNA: TGCGCCAGCAGCCAAGTCCCGTCGGAAGCTTTCTTT. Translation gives CASSQVPSEAFF.

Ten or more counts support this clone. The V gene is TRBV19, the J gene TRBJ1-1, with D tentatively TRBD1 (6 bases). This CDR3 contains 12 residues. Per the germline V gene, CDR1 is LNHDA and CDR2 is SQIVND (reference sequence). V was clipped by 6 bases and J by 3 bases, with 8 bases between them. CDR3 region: CASRDSHTEAFF. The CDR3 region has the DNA TGTGCCAGTAGGGACAGCCACACTGAAGCTTTCTTT. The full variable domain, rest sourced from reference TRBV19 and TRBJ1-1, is DGGITQSPKYLFRKEGQNVTLSCEQNLNHDAMYWYRQDPGQGLRLIYYSQIVNDFQKGDIAEGYSVSREKKESFPLTVTSAQKNPTAFYLCASRDSHTEAFFGQGTRLTVV.

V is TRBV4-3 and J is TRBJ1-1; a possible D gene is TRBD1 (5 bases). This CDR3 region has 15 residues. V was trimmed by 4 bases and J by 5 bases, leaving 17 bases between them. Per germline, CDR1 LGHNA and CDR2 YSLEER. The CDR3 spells CASSLTRYGGTEAFF. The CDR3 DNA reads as TGCGCCAGCAGCCTAACGAGGTACGGGGGGACTGAAGCTTTCTTT.

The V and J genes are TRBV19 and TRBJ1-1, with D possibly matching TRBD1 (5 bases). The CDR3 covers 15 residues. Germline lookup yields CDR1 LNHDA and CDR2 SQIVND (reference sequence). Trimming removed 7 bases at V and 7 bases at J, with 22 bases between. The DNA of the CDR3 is TGTGCCAGTATAGGGGCAGCCCAGAGTAAAGGTGAAGCTTTCTTT. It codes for CASIGAAQSKGEAFF.

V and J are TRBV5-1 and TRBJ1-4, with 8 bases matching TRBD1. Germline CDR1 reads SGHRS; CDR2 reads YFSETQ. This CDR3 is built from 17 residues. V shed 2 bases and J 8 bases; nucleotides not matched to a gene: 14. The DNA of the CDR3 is TGCGCCAGCAGCTTAGACAGGGGACCTTCGCGGGGGGAAAAACTGTTTTTT. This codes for CASSLDRGPSRGEKLFF.

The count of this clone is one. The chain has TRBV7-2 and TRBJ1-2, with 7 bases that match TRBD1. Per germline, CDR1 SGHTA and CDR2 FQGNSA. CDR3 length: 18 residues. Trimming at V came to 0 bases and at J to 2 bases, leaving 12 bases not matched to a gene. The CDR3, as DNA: TGTGCCAGCAGCTTAGCCCCGGACAGGCGCGGTCCCAACTATGGCTACACCTTC. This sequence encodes CASSLAPDRRGPNYGYTF. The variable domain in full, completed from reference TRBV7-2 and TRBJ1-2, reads GAGVSQSPSNKVTEKGKDVELRCDPISGHTALYWYRQSLGQGLEFLIYFQGNSAPDKSGLPSDRFSAERTGGSVSTLTIQRTQQEDSAVYLCASSLAPDRRGPNYGYTFGSGTRLTVV.